One and the same sample provided the 26 T cell receptor beta chains below, sequenced in a study of blood T cells in healthy people across ages. The authors ran a second PCR of roughly 6 to 12 cycles using a sample-barcoded 5' primer and a J-beta primer mix. TCRdb re-called the 5' RACE reads through MiXCR, storing one row per CDR3 protein. The table lists about 1 million distinct CDR3 sequences, 45% of them singletons. Input material: blood. The receptor source for this set is a woman aged 55-75 years in good health.

The gene calls are TRBV20-1 and TRBJ1-1; TRBD1 might be the D (5 bases). Trimming removed 1 base from V and 4 bases from J, with 10 bases in between. The CDR3 covers 13 residues. Germline lookup yields CDR1 DFQATT and CDR2 SNEGSKA (reference sequence). The CDR3 reads CSARAGFPTEAFF. CDR3 in DNA: TGCAGTGCTAGAGCAGGGTTTCCCACTGAAGCTTTCTTT.

This clonotype was observed at least ten times. This chain connects TRBV21-1 to TRBJ2-3. TRBV21-1 is a pseudogene locus. This CDR3 spans 15 amino acids. The CDR3 DNA follows: TGTGCCAGCAGCCTAGGTGATCATAGCACAGATACGCAGTATTTT. Its protein product is CASSLGDHSTDTQYF.

A single count supports this clonotype. The J gene is TRBJ2-1, the V gene TRBV6-5; the D gene is possibly TRBD2 (6 bases). TRBJ2-7 explains the end of the DNA better; the J call may be wrong. Germline CDR1 MNHEY, CDR2 SVGAGI. This CDR3 region has 15 residues. The CDR3 loop is CASAPGGISYNEQYF. CDR3 nucleotide sequence: TGTGCCAGCGCCCCGGGCGGGATCTCCTACAATGAGCAGTACTTC.

The chain combines TRBV7-9 with TRBJ2-3, with D unclear. Germline CDR1 SEHNR, CDR2 FQNEAQ (reference sequence). Trimming took off 0 bases at V and 5 bases at J, with 9 bases between the two ends. The CDR3 has 14 amino acids. The CDR3 loop reads CASSLALKGDTQYF. The DNA of the CDR3 is TGTGCCAGCAGCTTAGCTCTAAAGGGAGATACGCAGTATTTT.

This chain uses TRBV12-3 or TRBV12-4 with TRBJ1-5, with 7 bases identical to TRBD1. The CDR3 spans 16 residues. V gave up 2 bases and J gave up 9 bases; unmatched junction bases: 13. The CDR3 here is CASSLSATGPQGPQHF. CDR3 sequence (DNA): TGTGCCAGCAGTTTATCGGCGACAGGGCCTCAAGGGCCCCAGCATTTT.

The chain links TRBV27 to TRBJ2-7; D is possibly TRBD1 or TRBD2 (6 bases each). Trimming pared 5 bases from V and 2 bases from J, leaving 19 bases between. Germline CDR1 reads MNHEY; CDR2 reads SMNVEV (reference sequence). The CDR3 spans 16 residues. CDR3 residues: CASSPEYGGAPYEQYF. CDR3 in DNA: TGTGCCAGCAGTCCGGAGTACGGGGGCGCACCCTACGAGCAGTACTTC.

The J gene is TRBJ2-6, the V gene TRBV19, with 9 bases that match TRBD1. CDR3 length: 17 residues. V was clipped by 5 bases and J by 0 bases; unmatched bases: 5. CDR1 LNHDA and CDR2 SQIVND come from the germline V gene (reference sequence). The CDR3 loop reads CASSVRDRDSGANVLTF. The CDR3 DNA reads as TGTGCCAGTAGTGTCCGGGACAGGGACTCTGGGGCCAACGTCCTGACTTTC. The full variable domain, completed using reference TRBV19 and TRBJ2-6, is DGGITQSPKYLFRKEGQNVTLSCEQNLNHDAMYWYRQDPGQGLRLIYYSQIVNDFQKGDIAEGYSVSREKKESFPLTVTSAQKNPTAFYLCASSVRDRDSGANVLTFGAGSRLTVL.

J is TRBJ1-1 and V is TRBV2, with 7 bases identical to TRBD1. Trimming removed 7 bases from V and 4 bases from J; junction bases left unmatched: 9. The CDR3 is 14 residues long. From germline, CDR1 is SNHLY and CDR2 FYNNEI. Here the CDR3 DNA reads TGTGCCAGCACCCGGGGGGCAGGGGGCACTGAAGCTTTCTTT. This codes for CASTRGAGGTEAFF.

This clonotype was counted many times. V usage is TRBV11-2 and J usage is TRBJ2-3; 9 positions match TRBD2. This CDR3 is built from 15 residues. Looked up from germline, CDR1 is SGHAT and CDR2 is FQNNGV. V dropped 8 bases and J dropped 0; count of bases not matched to a gene: 6. The CDR3 nucleotides are TGTGCCAGCCCCGAAGCGGGAGGAAGCACAGATACGCAGTATTTT. This codes for CASPEAGGSTDTQYF.

The V and J genes are TRBV24-1 and TRBJ2-3; TRBD1 matches at 9 bases. CDR3 length equals 17 residues. Germline CDR1 KGHDR, CDR2 SFDVKD. V was clipped by 2 bases and J by 0 bases; unmatched bases: 5. CDR3 sequence (DNA): TGTGCCACCAGTGATTGGTCGACAGGGGGGAGCACAGATACGCAGTATTTT. Encoded protein: CATSDWSTGGSTDTQYF.

The sample holds a few counts of this clonotype. The J gene is TRBJ1-5, the V gene TRBV6-1, with D possibly being TRBD1 (5 bases). Germline CDR1 and CDR2: MNHNS and SASEGT. V was clipped by 6 bases and J by 9 bases, with 18 bases between them. The CDR3 spans 14 residues. The CDR3 is CASRADSWTGPQHF. The CDR3 DNA reads TGTGCCAGCAGGGCCGACAGTTGGACGGGGCCCCAGCATTTT.

The V and J genes are TRBV30 and TRBJ2-7; 8 bases map to TRBD1. There are 13 residues in the CDR3. CDR1 GTSNPN and CDR2 SVGIG come from the germline V gene (reference sequence). V shed 7 bases and J 2 bases; nucleotides not matched to a gene: 7. The CDR3 region is CAFRAGGPYEQYF. The CDR3, as DNA: TGTGCCTTCCGGGCAGGGGGCCCCTACGAGCAGTACTTC.

J is TRBJ2-7 and V is TRBV29-1; the match to TRBD1 covers 7 bases. Germline V gene lookup returns CDR1 SQVTM and CDR2 ANQGSEA. The CDR3 length is 12 residues. Losses at the gene ends were 5 bases for V and 5 bases for J; bases not matched to a gene: 6. The DNA for the CDR3 is TGCAGCGTTCGACAGGGAATCGACGAGCAGTACTTC. Translating gives CSVRQGIDEQYF.

This clonotype was found once. One base away lies a much larger clone, so this may be a sequencing read error. The rearrangement uses TRBV29-1 and TRBJ2-1, with TRBD1 as a possible D gene (5 bases). The CDR3 is 12 amino acids. With 4 bases removed from V and 5 bases from J, the gap between germline ends came to 9 bases. Germline V gene lookup returns CDR1 SQVTM and CDR2 ANQGSEA. In DNA, the CDR3 is TGCAGCGTTGTTGGGGCTCACAATGAGCAGTTCTTC. Translation: CSVVGAHNEQFF.

The rearrangement uses TRBV5-1 and TRBJ2-4; no firm D call. Gene TRBJ2-7 matches the end of the DNA better, so the J call may be wrong. Germline CDR1 SGHRS, CDR2 YFSETQ. The CDR3 spans 15 residues. The CDR3 DNA sequence: TGCGCCAGCAGCCTCACCCGAAGGCAAAGGCACGAGCAGTACTTC. This sequence encodes CASSLTRRQRHEQYF.

The table lists this clonotype with a few counts. The chain couples TRBV7-3 to TRBJ2-7; 10 positions agree with TRBD2. CDR1 and CDR2 (germline): SGHTA, FQGTGA. V lost 5 bases and J lost 3; bases outside the gene matches: 7. This CDR3 comprises 15 residues. This CDR3 is CASSRAGGQGYEQYF. The CDR3 bases are TGTGCCAGCAGCCGAGCGGGAGGGCAAGGCTACGAGCAGTACTTC.

The rearrangement links TRBV20-1 to TRBJ1-4, with 8 bases aligning to TRBD1. This CDR3 region has 14 residues. With V trimmed by 5 bases and J by 4 bases, 6 bases remained unmatched. Germline CDR1 reads DFQATT; CDR2 reads SNEGSKA (reference sequence). Here the CDR3 DNA reads TGCAGTGCTTCCCCGGGACAGGTTAATGAAAAACTGTTTTTT. This encodes CSASPGQVNEKLFF.

The chain recombines TRBV6-5 with TRBJ2-7, with 9 bases aligning to TRBD1. The CDR3 sequence is 14 residues long. After removal of 5 bases from V and 4 bases from J, the junction contained 6 bases not matched to a gene. CDR1 MNHEY and CDR2 SVGAGI come from the germline V gene. The CDR3 nucleotides are TGTGCCAGCAGTCTCGGGACAGGGCAATACGAGCAGTACTTC. Amino acid sequence: CASSLGTGQYEQYF.

The sample holds a few counts of this clonotype. The chain combines TRBV7-2 with TRBJ2-1, with 7 bases lining up with TRBD2. Trimming removed 1 base from V and 6 bases from J; junction bases left unmatched: 9. Germline-derived CDR1 and CDR2 are SGHTA and FQGNSA. This CDR3 is built from 16 residues. Here the CDR3 reads CASSLEVAGVLNEQFF. The DNA for the CDR3 is TGTGCCAGCAGCTTAGAAGTGGCGGGAGTCCTCAATGAGCAGTTCTTC. The whole variable domain, remainder taken from reference TRBV7-2 and TRBJ2-1, is GAGVSQSPSNKVTEKGKDVELRCDPISGHTALYWYRQSLGQGLEFLIYFQGNSAPDKSGLPSDRFSAERTGGSVSTLTIQRTQQEDSAVYLCASSLEVAGVLNEQFFGPGTRLTVL.

The chain recombines TRBV29-1 with TRBJ2-1; 12 bases map to TRBD1. Germline V gene sequence: CDR1 SQVTM, CDR2 ANQGSEA. The V segment lost 7 bases and the J segment 7 bases; nucleotides outside the gene matches: 8. The CDR3 has 14 residues. The chain's CDR3 is CSATGDRGRNEQFF. CDR3 nucleotides: TGCAGCGCCACCGGGGACAGGGGGCGGAATGAGCAGTTCTTC.

Concerning this clonotype: This may stem from a read error, because a much larger clone lies one nucleotide away. This chain links TRBV28 with TRBJ2-1, with no clear D. V dropped 7 bases and J dropped 0 bases, with 1 base sitting between them. This CDR3 spans 11 amino acids. In germline, CDR1 is MDHEN, CDR2 SYDVKM. CDR3 residues: CASNSYNEQFF. DNA for the CDR3: TGTGCCAGCAACTCCTACAATGAGCAGTTCTTC. Together with reference TRBV28 and TRBJ2-1, the CDR3 gives the full variable domain: DVKVTQSSRYLVKRTGEKVFLECVQDMDHENMFWYRQDPGLGLRLIYFSYDVKMKEKGDIPEGYSVSREKKERFSLILESASTNQTSMYLCASNSYNEQFFGPGTRLTVL.

The chain uses TRBV10-2 and TRBJ2-3; TRBD2 agrees at 7 bases. V gave up 2 bases and J gave up 4 bases; unmatched junction bases: 9. The CDR3 totals 16 residues. Looked up from germline, CDR1 is WSHSY and CDR2 is SAAADI. This chain's CDR3 is CASSELAARVADTQYF. The CDR3, as DNA: TGCGCCAGCAGTGAGCTAGCGGCCCGAGTGGCAGATACGCAGTATTTT.

The V and J genes are TRBV24-1 and TRBJ1-5; no reliable D call. Germline V gives CDR1 KGHDR, CDR2 SFDVKD. The germline V and J ends were trimmed by 7 bases and 8 bases, with 8 bases remaining between them. This CDR3 comprises 11 residues. The CDR3 here is CATRNKEPQHF. As DNA, the CDR3 is TGTGCCACCAGGAACAAAGAGCCCCAGCATTTT.

This clonotype was seen a few times. The CDR3 coding sequence is TGCAGTGCCTCACGACCCCCGACAGATACGCAGTATTTT. This gives the protein CSASRPPTDTQYF. V gene TRBV20-1 combines with J gene TRBJ2-3, with D uncertain. Trimming pared 6 bases from V and 3 bases from J, leaving 13 bases between. The CDR3 is 13 amino acids. Germline V gives CDR1 DFQATT, CDR2 SNEGSKA (reference sequence).

In this sample, this clonotype turned up a few times. V is TRBV25-1 and J is TRBJ1-2; D is perhaps TRBD1 (6 bases). V lost 1 base and J 5 bases, leaving 23 bases between the germline ends. The CDR3 is 18 residues long. Germline CDR1 is MGHDK and CDR2 is SYGVNS. CDR3 nucleotide sequence: TGTGCCAGCAGTGAATCGGAGGGCGCGGTACAGGGTCTATATGGCTACACCTTC. It translates to CASSESEGAVQGLYGYTF.

This clonotype was seen a handful of times. The V and J genes are TRBV9 and TRBJ1-2; the D is unclear. The germline V gene has CDR1 SGDLS and CDR2 YYNGEE. This CDR3 contains 15 residues. V lost 4 bases, J lost 0 bases, and 13 bases lay in between. The DNA of the CDR3 is TGTGCCAGCAGCTTAGACCAGCACGCTAACTATGGCTACACCTTC. It codes for CASSLDQHANYGYTF.